This T cell receptor (beta chain) was observed in a study of blood T cell repertoires in COVID-19. Germline-derived CDR1 and CDR2 are LNHNV and YYDKDF (reference sequence). Deletions cut 0 bases from V and 13 bases from J, with 10 bases between. There are 13 residues in the CDR3. Source study methods: Estimation of nucleated cell counts was performed using reference gene primer amplification. Some clones are missing from TCRdb's copy, which holds only in-frame ones; the method was immunoSEQ multiplex PCR. Clone size and V and J calls were adopted from that table, with D and trimming inferred from the DNA. The sample has some 200,000 clones, 87% seen once.

The sequenced sample consisted of peripheral blood. The chain employs TRBV15 and TRBJ1-6, with D uncertain. This clonotype originated in a woman under 30 who had recovered from COVID-19. CDR3: CATSRDRVWPLHF. CDR3 bases: TGTGCCACCAGCAGAGACCGGGTATGGCCCCTCCACTTT.